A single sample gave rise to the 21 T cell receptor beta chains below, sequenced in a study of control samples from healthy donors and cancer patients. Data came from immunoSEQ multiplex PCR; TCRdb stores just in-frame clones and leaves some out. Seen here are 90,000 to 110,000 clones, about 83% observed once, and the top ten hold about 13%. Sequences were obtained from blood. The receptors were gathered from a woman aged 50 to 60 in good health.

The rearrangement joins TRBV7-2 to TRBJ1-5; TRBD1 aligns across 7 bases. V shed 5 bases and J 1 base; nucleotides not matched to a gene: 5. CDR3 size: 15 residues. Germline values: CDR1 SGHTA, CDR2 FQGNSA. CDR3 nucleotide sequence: TGTGCCAGCAGCGACAGGGTCACGAGCAATCAGCCCCAGCATTTT. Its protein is CASSDRVTSNQPQHF.

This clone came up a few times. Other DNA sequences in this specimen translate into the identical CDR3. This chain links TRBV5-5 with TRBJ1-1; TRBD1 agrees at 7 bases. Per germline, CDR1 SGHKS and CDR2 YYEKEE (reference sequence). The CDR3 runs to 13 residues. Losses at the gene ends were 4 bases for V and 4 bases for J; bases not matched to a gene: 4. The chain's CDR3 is CASSVDRVTEAFF. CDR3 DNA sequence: TGTGCCAGCAGCGTAGACAGGGTCACTGAAGCTTTCTTT.

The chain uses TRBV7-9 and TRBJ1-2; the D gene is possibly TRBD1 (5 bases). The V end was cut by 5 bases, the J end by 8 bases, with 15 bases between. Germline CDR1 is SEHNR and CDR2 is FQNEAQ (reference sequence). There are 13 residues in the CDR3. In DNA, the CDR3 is TGTGCCAGCAGCCCTTACAGAGAGGGGGGCTACACCTTC. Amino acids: CASSPYREGGYTF.

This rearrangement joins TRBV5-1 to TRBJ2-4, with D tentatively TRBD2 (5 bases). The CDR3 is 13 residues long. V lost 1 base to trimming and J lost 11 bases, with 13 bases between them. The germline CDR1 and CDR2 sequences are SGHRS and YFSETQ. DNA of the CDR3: TGCGCCAGCAGCTTGCGGGATAGGTCCGTTCAGTACTTC. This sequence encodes CASSLRDRSVQYF.

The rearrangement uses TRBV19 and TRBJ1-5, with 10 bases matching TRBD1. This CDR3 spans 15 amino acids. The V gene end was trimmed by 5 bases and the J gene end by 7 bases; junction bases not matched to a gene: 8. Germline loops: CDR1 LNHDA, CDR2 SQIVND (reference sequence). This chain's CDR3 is CASSSGTGVGQPQHF. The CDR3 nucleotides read TGTGCCAGTAGTTCCGGGACAGGGGTTGGCCAGCCCCAGCATTTT.

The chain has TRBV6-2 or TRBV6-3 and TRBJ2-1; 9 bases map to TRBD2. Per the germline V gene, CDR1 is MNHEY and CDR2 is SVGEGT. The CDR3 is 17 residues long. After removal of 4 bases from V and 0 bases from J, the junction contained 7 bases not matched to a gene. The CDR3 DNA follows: TGTGCCAGCAGTTTTACTTTGACTAGCGGCTCCTACAATGAGCAGTTCTTC. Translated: CASSFTLTSGSYNEQFF.

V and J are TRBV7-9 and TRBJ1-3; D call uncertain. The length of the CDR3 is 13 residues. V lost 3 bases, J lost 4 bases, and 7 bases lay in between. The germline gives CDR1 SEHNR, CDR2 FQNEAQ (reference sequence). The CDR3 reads CASSFGSGNTIYF. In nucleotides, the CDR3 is TGTGCCAGCAGCTTTGGGTCGGGAAACACCATATATTTT.

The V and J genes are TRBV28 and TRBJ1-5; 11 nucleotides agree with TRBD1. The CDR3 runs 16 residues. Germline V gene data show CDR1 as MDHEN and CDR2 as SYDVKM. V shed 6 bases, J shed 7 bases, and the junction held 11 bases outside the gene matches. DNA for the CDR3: TGTGCCAGCAGCCGGGGGGACAGGGGGGCGGGACAGCCCCAGCATTTT. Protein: CASSRGDRGAGQPQHF.

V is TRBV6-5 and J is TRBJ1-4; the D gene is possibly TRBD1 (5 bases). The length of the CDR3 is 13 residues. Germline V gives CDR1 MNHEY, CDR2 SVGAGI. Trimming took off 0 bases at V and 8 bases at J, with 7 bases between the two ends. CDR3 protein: CASSYSGAEKLFF. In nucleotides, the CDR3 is TGTGCCAGCAGTTACTCAGGGGCGGAAAAACTGTTTTTT.

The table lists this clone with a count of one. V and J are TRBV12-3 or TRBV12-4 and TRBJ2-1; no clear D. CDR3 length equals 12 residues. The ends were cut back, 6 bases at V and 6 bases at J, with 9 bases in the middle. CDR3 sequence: CASRAGINEQFF. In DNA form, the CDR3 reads TGTGCCAGCAGGGCTGGGATCAATGAGCAGTTCTTC.

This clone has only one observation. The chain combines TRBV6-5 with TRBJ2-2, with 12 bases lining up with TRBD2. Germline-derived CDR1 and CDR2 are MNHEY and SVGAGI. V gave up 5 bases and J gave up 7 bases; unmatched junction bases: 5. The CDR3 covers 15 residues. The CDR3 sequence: CASSLAGGAGGELFF. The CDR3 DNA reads TGTGCCAGCAGTCTAGCGGGGGGGGCCGGCGGGGAGCTGTTTTTT.

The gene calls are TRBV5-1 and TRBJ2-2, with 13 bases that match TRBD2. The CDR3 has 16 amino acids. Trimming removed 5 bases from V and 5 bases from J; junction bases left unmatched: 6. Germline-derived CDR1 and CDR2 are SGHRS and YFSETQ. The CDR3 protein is CASRWTSGGSTGELFF. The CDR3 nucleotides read TGCGCCAGCAGGTGGACTAGCGGGGGTTCTACCGGGGAGCTGTTTTTT.

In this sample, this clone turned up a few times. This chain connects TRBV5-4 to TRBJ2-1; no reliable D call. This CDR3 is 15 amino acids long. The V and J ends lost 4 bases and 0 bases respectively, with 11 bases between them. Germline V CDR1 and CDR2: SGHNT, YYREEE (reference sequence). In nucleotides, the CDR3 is TGTGCCAGCAGCCAGGACCGAAGCTCCTACAATGAGCAGTTCTTC. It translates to CASSQDRSSYNEQFF. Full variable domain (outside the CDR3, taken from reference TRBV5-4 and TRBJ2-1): ETGVTQSPTHLIKTRGQQVTLRCSSQSGHNTVSWYQQALGQGPQFIFQYYREEENGRGNFPPRFSGLQFPNYSSELNVNALELDDSALYLCASSQDRSSYNEQFFGPGTRLTVL.

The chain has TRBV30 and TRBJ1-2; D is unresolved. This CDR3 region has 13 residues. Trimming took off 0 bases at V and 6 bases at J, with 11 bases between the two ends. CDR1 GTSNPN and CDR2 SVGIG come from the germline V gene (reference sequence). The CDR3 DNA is TGTGCCTGGAGTGTGGGCAGAGAGAATGGCTACACCTTC. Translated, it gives CAWSVGRENGYTF. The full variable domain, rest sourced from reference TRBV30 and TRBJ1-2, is SQTIHQWPATLVQPVGSPLSLECTVEGTSNPNLYWYRQAAGRGLQLLFYSVGIGQISSEVPQNLSASRPQDRQFILSSKKLLLSDSGFYLCAWSVGRENGYTFGSGTRLTVV.

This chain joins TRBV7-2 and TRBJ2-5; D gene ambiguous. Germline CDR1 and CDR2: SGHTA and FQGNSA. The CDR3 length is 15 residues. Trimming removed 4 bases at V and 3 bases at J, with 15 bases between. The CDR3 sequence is CASSSSIRAEETQYF. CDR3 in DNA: TGTGCCAGCAGCTCTTCGATCCGGGCGGAAGAGACCCAGTACTTC.

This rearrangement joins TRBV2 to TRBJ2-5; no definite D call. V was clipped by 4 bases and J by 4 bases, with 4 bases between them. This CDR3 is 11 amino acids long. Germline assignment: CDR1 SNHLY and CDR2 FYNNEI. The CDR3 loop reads CASSVGETQYF. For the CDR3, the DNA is TGTGCCAGCAGTGTGGGAGAGACCCAGTACTTC.

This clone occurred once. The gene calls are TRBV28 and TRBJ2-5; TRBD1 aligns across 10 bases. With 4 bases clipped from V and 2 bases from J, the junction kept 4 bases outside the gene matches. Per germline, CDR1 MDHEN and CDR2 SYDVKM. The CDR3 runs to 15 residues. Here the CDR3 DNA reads TGTGCCAGCAGTTACGGACAGGGGGTACAAGAGACCCAGTACTTC. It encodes CASSYGQGVQETQYF.

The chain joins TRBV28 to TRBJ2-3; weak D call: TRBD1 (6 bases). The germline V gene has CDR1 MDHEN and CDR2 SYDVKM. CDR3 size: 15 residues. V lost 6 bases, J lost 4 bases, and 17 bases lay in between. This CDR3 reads CASRGAGRNADTQYF. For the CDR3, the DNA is TGTGCCAGCAGGGGGGCAGGGAGAAATGCAGATACGCAGTATTTT.

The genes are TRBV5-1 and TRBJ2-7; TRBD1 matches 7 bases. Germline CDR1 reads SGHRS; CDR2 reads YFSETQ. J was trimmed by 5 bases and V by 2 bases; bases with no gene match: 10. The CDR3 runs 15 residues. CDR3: CASSLTTGLVDEQYF. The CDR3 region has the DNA TGCGCCAGCAGCTTAACGACAGGGTTAGTTGACGAGCAGTACTTC.

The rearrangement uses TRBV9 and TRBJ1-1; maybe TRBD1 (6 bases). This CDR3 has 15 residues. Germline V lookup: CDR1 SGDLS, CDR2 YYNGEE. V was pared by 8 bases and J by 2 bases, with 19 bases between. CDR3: CASGTSGAPNTEAFF. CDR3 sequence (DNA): TGTGCCAGTGGGACTTCGGGGGCCCCTAACACTGAAGCTTTCTTT.

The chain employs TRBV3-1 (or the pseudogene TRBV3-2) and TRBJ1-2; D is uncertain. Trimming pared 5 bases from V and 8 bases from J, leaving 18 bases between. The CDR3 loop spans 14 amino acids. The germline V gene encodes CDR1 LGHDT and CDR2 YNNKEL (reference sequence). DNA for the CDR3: TGTGCCAGCAGCGTCTGGACGGATTCAGAAGGCTACACCTTC. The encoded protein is CASSVWTDSEGYTF.